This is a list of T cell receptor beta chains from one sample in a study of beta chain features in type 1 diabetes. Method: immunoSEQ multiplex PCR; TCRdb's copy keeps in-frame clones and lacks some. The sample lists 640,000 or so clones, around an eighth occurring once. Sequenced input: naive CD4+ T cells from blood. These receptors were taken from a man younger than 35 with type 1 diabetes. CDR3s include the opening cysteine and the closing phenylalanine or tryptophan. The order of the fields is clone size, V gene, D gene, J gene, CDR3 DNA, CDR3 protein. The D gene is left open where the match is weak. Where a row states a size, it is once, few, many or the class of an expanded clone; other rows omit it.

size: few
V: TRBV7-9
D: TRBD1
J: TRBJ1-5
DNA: TGTGCCAGCAGCTTAGGAACTAGCTGGGGACAGGGTATAGGGCAGCCCCAGCATTTT
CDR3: CASSLGTSWGQGIGQPQHF

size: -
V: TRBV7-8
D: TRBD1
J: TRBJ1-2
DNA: TGTGCCAGCAGCTTAGGTACAGGGGACGGCTACACCTTC
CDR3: CASSLGTGDGYTF

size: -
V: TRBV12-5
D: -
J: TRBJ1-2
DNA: TGTGCTAGTGGTTTGGACCCCGGGCCGGGAGGCTACACCTTC
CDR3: CASGLDPGPGGYTF

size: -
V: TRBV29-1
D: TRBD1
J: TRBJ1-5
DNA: TGCAGCGTAAGTCTTGCGACAGGGATGTATCAGCCCCAGCATTTT
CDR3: CSVSLATGMYQPQHF

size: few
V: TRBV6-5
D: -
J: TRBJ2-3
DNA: TGTGCCAGCAGTTACGTGGGGGGCACAGATACGCAGTATTTT
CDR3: CASSYVGGTDTQYF

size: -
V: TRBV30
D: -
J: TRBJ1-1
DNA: TGTGCCTGGAGTCTTCCCCCGCTCTATGAAGCTTTCTTT
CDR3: CAWSLPPLYEAFF

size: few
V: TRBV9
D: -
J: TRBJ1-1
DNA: TGTGCCAGCAGCCCCCATGGGGGATCGTATGACACTGAAGCTTTCTTT
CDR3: CASSPHGGSYDTEAFF

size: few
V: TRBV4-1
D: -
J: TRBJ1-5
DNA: TGCGCCAGCAGCCAAGAGCATGGCAGTAGGAATCAGCCCCAGCATTTT
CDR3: CASSQEHGSRNQPQHF

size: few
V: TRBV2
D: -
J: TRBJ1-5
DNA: TGTGCCAGCAGTGAAAACCCAAATCAGCCCCAGCATTTT
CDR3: CASSENPNQPQHF

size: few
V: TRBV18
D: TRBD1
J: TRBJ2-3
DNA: TGTGCCAGCTCCCTGGACAGGGTCAACACAGATACGCAGTATTTT
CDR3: CASSLDRVNTDTQYF

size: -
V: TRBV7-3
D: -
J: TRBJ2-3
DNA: TGTGCCAGCAGCTTAATGGCTAGCCCCGCAGATACGCAGTATTTT
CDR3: CASSLMASPADTQYF